This T cell receptor (beta chain) comes out of a study of blood T cell repertoires in COVID-19. Study details: Material from acute and convalescent COVID-19 was sourced from the United States, Italy and Spain.

In the original analysis: Reference gene primer amplification yielded estimated nucleated cell counts. Here immunoSEQ multiplex PCR was the method, and the copy in TCRdb shows in-frame clones only, minus some. Clone size and V and J calls were adopted from that table, with D and trimming inferred from the DNA. This sample yields around 29,000 clones, of which 85% to 90% are seen a single time; 14% belongs to the top ten. The CDR3 is 14 amino acids. In germline, CDR1 is MNHEY, CDR2 SVGEGT. Trimming cost V 6 bases and J 0 bases, with 10 bases left between them. The sequence came from a human donor with active COVID-19. The donor label of this sample is uncertain. Specimen: peripheral blood. The chain uses TRBV6-2 or TRBV6-3 and TRBJ2-3; a possible D gene is TRBD1 (5 bases). In DNA, the CDR3 is TGTGCCAGCAGCCTTAAGGGGAGCACAGATACGCAGTATTTT. It specifies CASSLKGSTDTQYF.